The clone carrying this T cell receptor beta chain was detected only a few times. What it binds is not known. The data belong to a study of T cells in Graves' hyperthyroidism and ophthalmopathy. The source material, RNA transcripts, was used to amplify TCR beta CDR3 regions. The HTBI primer set served for first-round RT-PCR of the TCR CDR3. TCRdb recomputed calls from the multiplex PCR reads with MiXCR, one row per CDR3 protein. The sample lists around 660,000 distinct CDR3 sequences, roughly 45% occurring once. General observations from the study: In validation, the model predicted ophthalmopathy. These predictions came a median about 6.5 months before onset.

This CDR3 has 13 amino acids. Looked up from germline, CDR1 is LNHDA and CDR2 is SQIVND (reference sequence). Trimming took 3 bases from V and 9 from J, leaving 14 bases between them. This receptor was identified in an adult man with Graves' disease, either hyperthyroidism or ophthalmopathy (not recorded which). The V gene is TRBV19, the J gene TRBJ1-1; D gene ambiguous. Source material: peripheral blood or thyroid tissue (not recorded which). CDR3 sequence: CASSITVQDKAFF. DNA for the CDR3: TGTGCCAGTAGTATCACCGTACAAGACAAAGCTTTCTTT.